This record looks at one T cell receptor (beta chain) sequence and its context. Some clones are missing from TCRdb's copy, which holds only in-frame ones; the method was immunoSEQ multiplex PCR. This sample has about 1 million clones, with about 77% found just once. Trimming removed 7 bases from V and 1 base from J, with 7 bases in between. CDR3 length equals 12 residues. Germline V gene data show CDR1 as GTSNPN and CDR2 as SVGIG (reference sequence). This specimen belongs to a study of shared clonotypes between healthy human individuals. This TCR was sampled from a man younger than 35 in good health. The chain joins TRBV30 to TRBJ2-2; no clear D gene. Sequences were obtained from memory CD4+ T cells sorted from blood. Stated subset: CD45RA-negative fraction. CDR3 in DNA: TGTGCCTCTTCAGAGAACACCGGGGAGCTGTTTTTT. Translated: CASSENTGELFF. The full variable domain, its missing parts supplied by reference TRBV30 and TRBJ2-2, is SQTIHQWPATLVQPVGSPLSLECTVEGTSNPNLYWYRQAAGRGLQLLFYSVGIGQISSEVPQNLSASRPQDRQFILSSKKLLLSDSGFYLCASSENTGELFFGEGSRLTVL.